These 31 T cell receptor delta chains were sequenced from one sample in a study of γδ T cells in repeated Plasmodium falciparum infection. Flow sorting of PBMC yielded separate Vgamma9/Vdelta2+ and Vdelta2-negative gammadelta T cell populations for bulk repertoire analysis. TCRdb used CATT to re-call clones from the multiplex PCR reads. The sample shows approximately 60,000 delta-chain clones, around 1.5% of them seen only once. What was sequenced was gamma-delta T cells from blood. Every receptor here comes from a pool of human donors (malaria-infected and uninfected, not separated).

This clone came up many times. A far larger clone is one base from this, pointing to a likely read error. In the same sample, other DNA sequences code for this CDR3. The rearrangement uses TRDV1 and TRDJ1, with 7 bases aligning to TRDD3. Germline V gives CDR1 TSWWSYY, CDR2 QGS. The CDR3 consists of 21 residues. CDR3 DNA sequence: TGTGCTCTTGGGGAGCGTCCGAGGTACTGGGGAATGGTTCGGTACACCGATAAGCTCATCTTT. Its protein is CALGERPRYWGMVRYTDKLIF.

A note on this clone: TCRdb attributes to this sequence the protein of a much larger clone, which differs from the DNA translation at residue 13; a read error is likely, and the protein displayed is translated from the DNA. This chain uses TRDV1 with TRDJ1, with 8 positions matching TRDD3. TCRdb supplies no J gene; here it was assigned by aligning the nucleotide sequence to germline. This CDR3 contains 19 residues. Germline V lookup: CDR1 TSWWSYY, CDR2 QGS. Trimming took 5 bases from V and 2 from J; bases not matched to a gene: 19. CDR3 amino acids: CALGPRGGGDNGRTDKLIF. The CDR3 DNA is TGTGCTCTTGGGCCACGTGGCGGGGGGGATAATGGTAGGACCGATAAACTCATCTTT.

This clone showed up many times. Other DNA sequences within the sample encode an identical CDR3. This sequence joins TRDV1 and TRDJ3; D might be TRDD3 (5 bases). Trimming left V 5 bases short and J 0 bases short, with 23 bases between. CDR1 and CDR2 from the germline V gene are TSWWSYY and QGS. The CDR3 is 21 residues long. The DNA of the CDR3 is TGTGCTCTTGGGTATTTCCCCGCCGCCTGGGTTCACTCCTGGGACACCCGACAGATGTTTTTC. Translated, it gives CALGYFPAAWVHSWDTRQMFF.

In its sample, this clone was seen many times. The genes are TRDV1 and TRDJ1; D is unclear. V was cut by 2 bases and J by 0 bases, with 22 bases left in between. The CDR3 is 19 residues long. Germline-derived CDR1 and CDR2 are TSWWSYY and QGS. The CDR3, as DNA: TGTGCTCTTGGGGAATTGGAGCAAGGGTACCCAATGGACACCGATAAACTCATCTTT. Amino acids: CALGELEQGYPMDTDKLIF.

This clone was counted many times. TCRdb assigns this DNA the protein of a much larger clone, which departs from its translation at residue 14; this likely reflects a read error, and the protein shown comes from translating the DNA. The chain combines TRDV2 with TRDJ1; weak D call: TRDD3 (6 bases). Germline V gene data show CDR1 as GEAIGNYY and CDR2 as EKD. The CDR3 length is 20 residues. Deletions cut 1 base from V and 0 bases from J, with 26 bases between. The CDR3 loop reads CACDTLRVLGGPVNTDKLIF. For the CDR3, the DNA is TGTGCCTGTGACACTCTTAGAGTACTGGGTGGGCCGGTCAACACCGATAAACTCATCTTT.

Worth noting for this clone: It is likely a read error: a sequence one base away is far more abundant. Other DNA sequences in the same sample also yield this CDR3. The chain couples TRDV1 to TRDJ1, with 13 bases identical to TRDD3. This CDR3 spans 19 amino acids. Trimming removed 0 bases from V and 5 bases from J; junction bases left unmatched: 12. From germline, CDR1 is TSWWSYY and CDR2 QGS. The CDR3: CALGELGEYWGIRTDKLIF. CDR3 DNA: TGTGCTCTTGGGGAACTTGGGGAGTACTGGGGGATACGGACTGATAAACTCATCTTT.

This clone appeared a few times. TCRdb has a much larger clone's protein, which differs at residue 15 from the translation of this DNA, likely because of a read error; what is shown is the protein translated from the DNA. The chain combines TRDV1 with TRDJ1; D is unresolved. The CDR3 is made up of 19 amino acids. Germline V gene lookup returns CDR1 TSWWSYY and CDR2 QGS. CDR3 DNA: TGTGCTCTTGGGGAACTAAAGGTGACTACTGTTCGGTACACCAATAAACTCATCTTT. Translation gives CALGELKVTTVRYTNKLIF.

This clone was observed a few times. It differs at one base from a far larger clone, so likely a read error. Other DNA sequences in this sample translate to the same CDR3. This rearrangement joins TRDV1 to TRDJ1; TRDD3 aligns across 10 bases. In the absence of a J gene in TCRdb, the DNA was matched to germline to assign it here. Germline CDR1 is TSWWSYY and CDR2 is QGS. The CDR3 is made up of 21 amino acids. CDR3 DNA: TGTGCTCTTAGGGAGCTCGGTCCTACAGAGCTACTGGGGGATTGGTGCGATAAACTCATCTTT. This gives the protein CALRELGPTELLGDWCDKLIF.

Notes on this clone: TCRdb has a much larger clone's protein, which differs at residue 14 from the translation of this DNA, likely because of a read error; what is shown is the protein translated from the DNA. The chain carries TRDV1 and TRDJ3; 8 positions agree with TRDD3. The J gene, not given by TCRdb, was assigned here from a germline match of the nucleotide sequence. The CDR3 length is 22 residues. Trimming took 7 bases from V and 2 from J; bases not matched to a gene: 22. Germline CDR1 TSWWSYY, CDR2 QGS. DNA of the CDR3: TGTGCTCTTGTCGGCTACCTCCACACTTGGGGGATTAGCCCCTGGGACACCCGACAGATGTTTTTC. Its translation: CALVGYLHTWGISPWDTRQMFF.

About this clone itself: A read error is likely here: a far larger clone is one base away. In the same sample, other DNA sequences code for this CDR3. The gene calls are TRDV1 and TRDJ1, with 10 bases identical to TRDD3. Here the J gene came from matching the DNA to germline, since TCRdb omits it. This CDR3 spans 21 amino acids. CDR1 and CDR2 (germline): TSWWSYY, QGS. The CDR3 sequence is CAIGELDHTVIGGYGTDKLIF. The CDR3 DNA reads as TGTGCTATTGGGGAACTAGATCATACTGTTATCGGGGGATACGGCACAGATAAACTCATCTTT.

This clone was seen a few times. Given a far larger clone just one base away, this is likely a sequencing read error. Other DNA sequences of this sample code for an identical CDR3. No J gene was named, though the V gene is TRDV2; TRDD3, the table's D call, was not compared with the DNA. Germline V lookup: CDR1 GEAIGNYY, CDR2 EKD. This CDR3 region has 19 residues. CDR3 protein: CACDTVRLGDTVNTDKLIF. CDR3 bases: TGTGCCTGTGACACCGTTCGACTGGGGGATACAGTGAACACCGATAAGCTCATCTTT.

For this clone: A far larger clone is one nucleotide away, so this likely arose from a read error. Distinct nucleotide sequences in the sample also encode this CDR3. The chain employs TRDV1 and TRDJ1; 8 bases map to TRDD3. CDR1 is TSWWSYY and CDR2 is QGS in the germline V gene. The CDR3 is 21 amino acids. CDR3 protein: CALGNLRNPSPGGHTGDKLIF. Written as DNA, the CDR3 is TGTGCTCTTGGGAACCTTAGGAACCCCTCTCCTGGGGGACACACTGGGGATAAGCTCATCTTT.

This clone was counted ten times or more. Other nucleotide sequences in the sample specify the same CDR3. This chain connects TRDV1 to TRDJ1, with 9 positions matching TRDD3. With 1 base clipped from V and 14 bases from J, the junction kept 23 bases outside the gene matches. Germline CDR1 reads TSWWSYY; CDR2 reads QGS. CDR3 length: 18 amino acids. CDR3 region: CALGERFKGDTVVDILIF. DNA of the CDR3: TGTGCTCTTGGGGAACGGTTCAAGGGGGATACTGTCGTCGATATACTAATCTTT.

This clone appeared a few times. The protein in TCRdb stems from a much larger clone and differs at residue 9 from this DNA's translation, likely a read error; here the protein is translated from the DNA. The chain recombines TRDV1 with TRDJ1, with D uncertain. The J gene, not given by TCRdb, was assigned here from a germline match of the nucleotide sequence. V was cut by 6 bases and J by 3 bases, with 23 bases left in between. The CDR3 length is 17 residues. Germline V gene data show CDR1 as TSWWSYY and CDR2 as QGS. The CDR3 sequence: CALGTEGSPRFADKLIF. The CDR3 nucleotides read TGTGCTCTTGGAACAGAGGGTTCCCCGAGATTCGCCGATAAACTCATCTTT.

With regard to this clone: This DNA's translation differs at residue 18 from TCRdb's protein, which comes from a much larger clone; a read error is likely, and the protein shown is translated from the DNA. The J gene is TRDJ1, the V gene TRDV1; TRDD2 matches 8 bases. Because TCRdb records no J gene, it was assigned here through a match of the DNA to germline. The ends lost 0 bases at V and 5 bases at J; junction bases unmatched: 35. CDR3 length: 25 residues. In germline, CDR1 is TSWWSYY, CDR2 QGS. The CDR3 nucleotides read TGTGCTCTTGGGGAACTCGGGCCCGCTTCCTACAGCTGGGGATTCCCCTTGCTCCTAGCGGATAAACTCATCTTT. Translating it yields CALGELGPASYSWGFPLLLADKLIF.

Regarding this clone: This DNA translates differently at residue 12 from the TCRdb protein, which is that of a much larger clone; a read error is likely, and the protein shown is the DNA's own translation. The chain joins TRDV1 to TRDJ1; TRDD3 matches 7 bases. V lost 1 base, J lost 5 bases, and 13 bases stayed unmatched. This CDR3 contains 17 residues. The germline CDR1 and CDR2 sequences are TSWWSYY and QGS. CDR3 protein: CALGEPPYGGISDKLIF. In DNA form, the CDR3 reads TGTGCTCTTGGGGAACCGCCCTACGGGGGGATCTCAGATAAACTCATCTTT.

This clone was observed a few times. This probably arose from a read error, given a far larger clone one base away. V is TRDV2 and J is TRDJ1, with 12 nucleotides matching TRDD3. TCRdb records no J gene; here it was assigned by comparing the DNA to germline. Germline V gene sequence: CDR1 GEAIGNYY, CDR2 EKD. The CDR3 contains 18 residues. Here the CDR3 reads CACDTRHTGGYFTDKLIF. CDR3 nucleotides: TGCGCCTGTGACACCCGGCATACTGGGGGATACTTCACCGATAAACTCATCTTT.

The sample holds many counts of this clone. J is TRDJ1 and V is TRDV1; D is ambiguous. The germline CDR1 and CDR2 sequences are TSWWSYY and QGS. The V end was cut by 0 bases, the J end by 0 bases, with 35 bases between. The CDR3 extends over 24 amino acids. The CDR3 DNA reads TGTGCTCTTGGGGAACTAGCTCCTTGTAACCAATTTTCGTGCGAACCAAAGTACACCGATAAACTCATCTTT. Residues: CALGELAPCNQFSCEPKYTDKLIF.

Ten or more counts support this clone. TCRdb attributes to this sequence the protein of a much larger clone, which differs from the DNA translation at residue 6; a read error is likely, and the protein displayed is translated from the DNA. J is TRDJ2 and V is TRDV1; a possible D gene is TRDD2 (5 bases). V shed 9 bases and J shed 4 bases, with 18 bases lying between them. The CDR3 runs 15 residues. CDR1 is TSWWSYY, CDR2 QGS, per germline. CDR3 protein: CALTYGGLSTAQLFF. The CDR3 nucleotides are TGTGCTCTGACCTACGGAGGGTTATCGACAGCACAACTCTTCTTT.

This clone was picked up many times. The J gene is TRDJ1, the V gene TRDV1; D remains ambiguous. The germline V gene has CDR1 TSWWSYY and CDR2 QGS. The CDR3 is made up of 10 amino acids. Trimming took 4 bases from V and 8 from J, leaving 5 bases between them. This chain's CDR3 is CALGATKLIF. CDR3 coding DNA: TGTGCTCTTGGGGCCACGAAACTCATCTTT.

This clone occurred many times. TCRdb's listed protein matches a much larger clone and diverges from this DNA's translation at residue 13, likely through a read error; the protein shown comes from the DNA. The chain joins TRDV1 to TRDJ1; D possibly corresponds to TRDD2 (6 bases). The germline V and J ends were trimmed by 2 bases and 3 bases, with 22 bases remaining between them. CDR1 and CDR2 from the germline V gene are TSWWSYY and QGS. The CDR3 sequence is 18 residues long. The CDR3 DNA is TGTGCTCTTGGGGAAGTGGGAGGGATCCCATCCTACGCCGATAAACTCATCTTT. This gives the protein CALGEVGGIPSYADKLIF.

In this sample, this clone turned up many times. TCRdb's protein, taken from a much larger clone, differs from this DNA's translation at residue 10, likely owing to a read error; the protein displayed comes from the DNA. The chain couples TRDV2 to TRDJ4; D is undetermined. TCRdb does not report a J gene; here it was assigned by matching the DNA to germline references. The CDR3 is made up of 16 amino acids. The germline V and J ends were trimmed by 3 bases and 2 bases, with 21 bases remaining between them. The germline CDR1 and CDR2 sequences are GEAIGNYY and EKD. As DNA, the CDR3 is TGTGCCTGTGACCTTCGGGCCTTAGGAGACGGTAGACCCCTGATCTTT. Protein sequence: CACDLRALGDGRPLIF.

This clone came up many times. TCRdb's entry gives the protein of a much larger clone, which mismatches this DNA's translation at residue 6, likely from a read error; the protein reported here is translated from the DNA. The rearrangement links TRDV1 to TRDJ1; 8 bases line up with TRDD3. Here the J gene came from matching the DNA to germline, since TCRdb omits it. This CDR3 has 14 residues. CDR1 and CDR2 (germline): TSWWSYY, QGS. Trimming removed 2 bases from V and 9 bases from J; junction bases left unmatched: 8. The CDR3 DNA sequence: TGTGCTCTTGGGGAATTTGAGGTGGGGGATGAACTCATCTTT. This encodes CALGEFEVGDELIF.

This clone was picked up a small number of times. TCRdb lists the protein of a much larger clone for this DNA, which differs at residue 11, so this is likely a read error; the protein given here is translated from the DNA itself. This chain joins TRDV1 and TRDJ1; perhaps TRDD3 as D (6 bases). The J gene, absent from TCRdb, was called here by matching the DNA to germline. Per the germline V gene, CDR1 is TSWWSYY and CDR2 is QGS. CDR3 length: 21 residues. Between the trimmed V and J ends, which lost 0 bases and 6 bases, there was a span of 32 bases. The CDR3: CALGELCGCLRDIGRGHKLIF. In nucleotides, the CDR3 is TGTGCTCTTGGGGAACTATGTGGGTGCCTGAGGGATATAGGGCGGGGGCATAAACTCATCTTT.

As for this clone: The TCRdb record carries a much larger clone's protein, which differs from this DNA's translation at residue 4; a read error is the likely cause, and the protein listed here is the DNA translation. The CDR3 DNA is TGTGCCTGTGGCTCCGTACTGGGGGATACGAGGAGCTCCTGGGACACCCGACAGATGTTTTTC. Translating gives CACGSVLGDTRSSWDTRQMFF. The chain is built from TRDV2 and TRDJ3; 13 bases fit TRDD3. The J gene is absent in TCRdb and was assigned here via DNA matching to germline. Germline assignment: CDR1 GEAIGNYY and CDR2 EKD. The V and J ends lost 5 bases and 0 bases, in that order; junction bases with no gene match: 12. The CDR3 runs 21 residues.

Note on this clone: A read error likely explains why the TCRdb protein, taken from a much larger clone, differs from this DNA's translation at residue 15; the protein shown is translated from the DNA. This rearrangement joins TRDV3 to TRDJ1; 13 nucleotides line up with TRDD3. CDR1 is TVYSNPD and CDR2 is GDNSRS in the germline V gene (reference sequence). The CDR3 spans 19 residues. The DNA of the CDR3 is TGTGCCTGCCCCCGACTGGGGGATACGCACGTGGGTCTCACCGGTAAACTCATCTTT. Translating gives CACPRLGDTHVGLTGKLIF.

On this clone itself: This likely traces to a read error, being one base from a far larger clone. Other DNA sequences in the sample encode the same CDR3. This sequence joins TRDV2 and TRDJ1, with TRDD3 as a possible D gene (6 bases). The J gene, missing from TCRdb, was assigned here through DNA to germline matching. Trimming took off 0 bases at V and 0 bases at J, with 25 bases between the two ends. The V gene's germline CDR1 is GEAIGNYY and CDR2 EKD. CDR3 length: 20 residues. The CDR3 spells CACDTVRLTWGSPYTDKLIF. Written as DNA, the CDR3 is TGTGCCTGTGACACCGTCAGGCTTACTTGGGGATCCCCCTACACCGATAAACTCATCTTT.

This clone showed up many times. A far larger clone is off by one base, so a read error is likely. The same CDR3 is also encoded by other DNA sequences in this sample. The V gene is TRDV1, the J gene TRDJ1; D remains unclear. This CDR3 comprises 17 residues. Germline-derived CDR1 and CDR2 are TSWWSYY and QGS. CDR3 sequence (DNA): TGTGCTCTTGGGGAACTGGGGTCCCCCTGGTACACCGATAAGCTCATCTTT. Translating gives CALGELGSPWYTDKLIF.

In regard to this clone: It differs at one base from a far larger clone, so likely a read error. The same CDR3 can be traced to other DNA sequences in this sample. The V gene is TRDV1, the J gene TRDJ1; TRDD3 agrees at 9 bases. The CDR3 has 17 residues. Germline V CDR1 and CDR2: TSWWSYY, QGS. The V and J ends lost 2 bases and 10 bases, in that order; junction bases with no gene match: 17. The CDR3 nucleotides are TGTGCTCTTGGGGAAGAGGGTCTACTGGGGGACACCATAAGACTCATCTTT. Its translation is CALGEEGLLGDTIRLIF.

There are many counts of this clone. The amino acid sequence in TCRdb belongs to a much larger clone and departs from this DNA's translation at residue 5, likely a sequencing read error; the sequence shown is translated from the DNA. This chain uses TRDV2 with TRDJ3; 8 bases are shared with TRDD3. The J gene, missing from TCRdb, was assigned here through DNA to germline matching. The CDR3 loop spans 20 amino acids. CDR1 is GEAIGNYY, CDR2 EKD, per germline. V dropped 3 bases and J dropped 0; count of bases not matched to a gene: 12. CDR3 amino acids: CACDAALGIPRSWDTRQMFF. CDR3 coding DNA: TGTGCCTGTGACGCCGCGCTGGGGATACCCCGCTCCTGGGACACCCGACAGATGTTTTTC.

A remark on this clone: TCRdb shows a much larger clone's protein in place of this DNA's translation, and the two differ at residue 5, likely through a read error; the protein shown is translated from the DNA. In the same sample, other DNA sequences code for this CDR3. The chain combines TRDV1 with TRDJ1; TRDD2 or TRDD3 may be the D gene (8 bases each). Trimming stripped 3 bases from V and 3 bases from J, with 29 bases between. This CDR3 contains 20 residues. In germline, CDR1 is TSWWSYY, CDR2 QGS. The CDR3 coding sequence is TGTGCTCTTGGGGATCCACTCTTCCTACATTTGGGGATACCTTCCGATAAACTCATCTTT. The encoded protein is CALGDPLFLHLGIPSDKLIF.